This is a list of T cell receptor beta chains from one sample in a study of blood T cells in healthy people across ages. TCRdb itself ran the 5' RACE reads through MiXCR, one entry per CDR3 protein. Of approximately 1.5 million distinct CDR3 sequences in the sample, roughly two fifths were seen once. Material for sequencing was blood. These receptors all come from a woman under 30 in good health. CDR3s include the opening cysteine and the closing phenylalanine or tryptophan. Fields, in order: CDR3 DNA, CDR3 protein, clone size, J gene, V gene, D gene. D genes are given only for firm matches. Expanded clones get a size class; other rows say once, few or many, or leave the size out.

TGTGCCAGCAGTTTACAGGGCTTTAAAGAAAAACTGTTTTTT,CASSLQGFKEKLFF,-,TRBJ1-4,TRBV27,-
TGCGCCAGCAGCCAACTGACAGGCTCCTACAATGAGCAGTACTTC,CASSQLTGSYNEQYF,-,TRBJ2-7,TRBV4-1,-
TGTGCCAGCAGACAGCTCGGAGGGAACACTGAAGCTTTCTTT,CASRQLGGNTEAFF,few,TRBJ1-1,TRBV7-9,-
TGTGCCAGCAGCCTTCTCTGGGGCGCTTTCACTGAAGCTTTCTTT,CASSLLWGAFTEAFF,many,TRBJ1-1,TRBV7-8,-
TGTGCCAGCAGTGAAGTAGCAGGCTACGAGCAGTACTTC,CASSEVAGYEQYF,many,TRBJ2-7,TRBV2,-
TGTGCCAGCAGCTTAGAGGCAGAGTCCGGATACGAGCAGTACTTC,CASSLEAESGYEQYF,-,TRBJ2-7,TRBV11-2,-
TGTGCCACCCAGGAGGGGATCTATGGCTACACCTTC,CATQEGIYGYTF,once,TRBJ1-2,TRBV6-2/TRBV6-3,-
TGTGATCTCAAGGGTATCTACGGGCAGTACTTC,CDLKGIYGQYF,-,TRBJ2-7,TRBV27,-
TGTGCCAGCAGCTTAGTAGGGACAGTGGTTGAAAAACTGTTTTTT,CASSLVGTVVEKLFF,few,TRBJ1-4,TRBV7-8,TRBD1
TGTGCCAGCACGATAAATTTCGGGAATACGCAGTATTTT,CASTINFGNTQYF,-,TRBJ2-3,TRBV2,-
TGTGCCAGCAGCACCCTAGCGGGAGTAGGCAATGAGCAGTACTTC,CASSTLAGVGNEQYF,few,TRBJ2-5,TRBV11-1,TRBD2
TGTGCCAGCAGCTTTCAGGGGGGGAAAGAGACCCAGTACTTC,CASSFQGGKETQYF,few,TRBJ2-5,TRBV7-2,-
TGTGCCAGCAGCTACGACAGGGGGCCGGGAGGCTACACCTTC,CASSYDRGPGGYTF,few,TRBJ1-2,TRBV7-2,TRBD1
TGCAGTGCGCCCCTAGCGGGAAGGCCCTACGAGCAGTACTTC,CSAPLAGRPYEQYF,-,TRBJ2-7,TRBV20-1,TRBD2
TGTGCCAGCAGTCCTAGGACAGGGGGCGCACGCACTGAAGCTTTCTTT,CASSPRTGGARTEAFF,-,TRBJ1-1,TRBV28,TRBD1
TGTGCCAGCAGGAAACGGGTCCAAGATTATTCACCCCTCCACTTT,CASRKRVQDYSPLHF,few,TRBJ1-6,TRBV2,-
TGCAGTGCTAGAGACCCCTTCGGGAACATTCAGTACTTC,CSARDPFGNIQYF,-,TRBJ2-4,TRBV20-1,-
TGCAATCCTTCTGTCAATGAGCAGTTCTTC,CNPSVNEQFF,few,TRBJ2-1,TRBV20-1,-
TGCAGTGCTAGTGTGTCTCATAACTATGGCTACACCTTC,CSASVSHNYGYTF,few,TRBJ1-2,TRBV20-1,-
TGTGCCAGCAGTGTATCGGTAGATACGCAGTATTTT,CASSVSVDTQYF,-,TRBJ2-3,TRBV2,-
TGTGCCATCAGTGATCTGGGCAGGAACACTGAAGCTTTCTTT,CAISDLGRNTEAFF,-,TRBJ1-1,TRBV10-3,-
TGTGCCAGCAGTTTAAGGACAGGGATGAAGATCGATGAGCAGTACTTC,CASSLRTGMKIDEQYF,-,TRBJ2-4,TRBV28,TRBD1
TGCGCCAGCAGCCTGCCCTCACATTCAGTTTACGAGCAGTACTTC,CASSLPSHSVYEQYF,-,TRBJ2-7,TRBV5-1,-
TGTGCCAGCAGCTACGGGACAGGGGTCGAAAAACTGTTTTTT,CASSYGTGVEKLFF,few,TRBJ1-4,TRBV5-6,TRBD1
TGTGCCAGCAGCCTCCCCTCCGGCGGGGGGGCGATCAATGAGCAGTTCTTC,CASSLPSGGGAINEQFF,few,TRBJ2-1,TRBV3-1,TRBD2
TGCAGCGTTGAAGATCCGGACAGGGTCTACGAGCAGTACTTC,CSVEDPDRVYEQYF,-,TRBJ2-7,TRBV29-1,TRBD1
TGTGCCAGCAGTTCACCTAGGGGCTATAATTCACCCCCCCACTTT,CASSSPRGYNSPPHF,few,TRBJ1-6,TRBV27,-
TGTGCCAGCAGTGCTCTGAACAGAAATCAGCCCCAGCATTTT,CASSALNRNQPQHF,few,TRBJ1-5,TRBV2,-
TGCGCCAGCAGCCAAGATCCGGGGGAGAACACTGAAGCTTTCTTT,CASSQDPGENTEAFF,-,TRBJ1-1,TRBV4-1,-
TGCGCCAGCAGCTTGTTCGCAGGGAATGGCGCTTTCTTT,CASSLFAGNGAFF,-,TRBJ1-1,TRBV5-1,-
TGCGCCAGCAGCACGCATCGACAGGGCCACGAGCAGTACTTC,CASSTHRQGHEQYF,once,TRBJ2-7,TRBV5-1,TRBD1
TGCAGTGCTAGCGGGAGCTCCTACAATGAGCAGTTCTTC,CSASGSSYNEQFF,many,TRBJ2-1,TRBV20-1,-
TGTGCCAGCAGTTACCCAGGACGGGCTAACTATGGCTACACCTTC,CASSYPGRANYGYTF,-,TRBJ1-2,TRBV6-2/TRBV6-3,-
TGTGCCAGCGGCGTAGTTGCTAGCGGGGGTGCTCGGGTTGGCACAGATACGCAGTATTTT,CASGVVASGGARVGTDTQYF,-,TRBJ2-3,TRBV9,TRBD2
TGTGCCAGCAGTGTCCATCCCCCCGGGACTAGCGGGACCCGAATTGGTGGAAACGAGCAGTACTTC,CASSVHPPGTSGTRIGGNEQYF,few,TRBJ2-7,TRBV25-1,TRBD2
TGTGCCATCAGTGATGGCAGCCGAGCCTACGAGCAGTACTTC,CAISDGSRAYEQYF,-,TRBJ2-7,TRBV10-3,-
TGTGCCAGCAGTTACTCGTGGGGACAGGGCCTCTCCTACGAGCAGTACTTC,CASSYSWGQGLSYEQYF,-,TRBJ2-7,TRBV6-6,TRBD1
TGTGCCAGCAGTGGAGAAGGGACGGTGCCCTACAATGAGCAGTTCTTC,CASSGEGTVPYNEQFF,-,TRBJ2-1,TRBV27,-
TGTGCCAGTATACAGGGAACCGGGGCCAACGTCCTGACTTTC,CASIQGTGANVLTF,few,TRBJ2-6,TRBV28,-